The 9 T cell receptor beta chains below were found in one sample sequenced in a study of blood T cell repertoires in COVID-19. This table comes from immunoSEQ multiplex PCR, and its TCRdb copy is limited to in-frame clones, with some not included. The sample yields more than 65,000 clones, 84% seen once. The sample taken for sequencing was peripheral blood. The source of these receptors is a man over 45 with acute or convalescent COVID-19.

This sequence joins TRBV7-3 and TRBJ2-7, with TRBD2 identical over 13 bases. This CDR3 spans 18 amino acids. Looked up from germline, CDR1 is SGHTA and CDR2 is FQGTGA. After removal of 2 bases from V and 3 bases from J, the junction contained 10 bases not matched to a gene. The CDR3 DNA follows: TGTGCCAGCAGCTTATACTCTAGACTAGCGGGGGGCTACTACGAGCAGTACTTC. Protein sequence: CASSLYSRLAGGYYEQYF.

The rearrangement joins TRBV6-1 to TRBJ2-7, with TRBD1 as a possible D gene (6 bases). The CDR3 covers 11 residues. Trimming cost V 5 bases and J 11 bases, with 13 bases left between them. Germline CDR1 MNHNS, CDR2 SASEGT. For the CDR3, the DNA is TGTGCCAGCAGTTCCCAGTACAGGGAGTACTTC. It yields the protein CASSSQYREYF.

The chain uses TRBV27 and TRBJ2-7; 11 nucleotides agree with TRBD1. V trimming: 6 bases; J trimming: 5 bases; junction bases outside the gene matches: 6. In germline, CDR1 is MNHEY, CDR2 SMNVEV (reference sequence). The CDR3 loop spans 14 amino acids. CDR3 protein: CASRRDRGLNEQYF. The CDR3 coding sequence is TGTGCCAGCAGGCGGGACAGGGGGTTGAACGAGCAGTACTTC.

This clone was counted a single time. The CDR3: CASSYSAGTYEQYF. CDR3 nucleotides: TGTGCCAGCAGTTACTCGGCAGGGACCTACGAGCAGTACTTC. This chain joins TRBV6-2 or TRBV6-3 and TRBJ2-7, with TRBD1 as a possible D gene (5 bases). V dropped 0 bases and J dropped 2 bases, with 8 bases sitting between them. The CDR3 covers 14 residues. Looked up from germline, CDR1 is MNHEY and CDR2 is SVGEGT.

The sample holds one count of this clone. The CDR3 DNA sequence: TGCGCCAGCAGCTTGGAAGGGGACGAGCAGTACTTC. Residues: CASSLEGDEQYF. The chain links TRBV5-1 to TRBJ2-7; possibly TRBD1 for D (5 bases). Germline V lookup: CDR1 SGHRS, CDR2 YFSETQ. The CDR3 is 12 amino acids. V was trimmed by 0 bases and J by 5 bases, leaving 6 bases between them.

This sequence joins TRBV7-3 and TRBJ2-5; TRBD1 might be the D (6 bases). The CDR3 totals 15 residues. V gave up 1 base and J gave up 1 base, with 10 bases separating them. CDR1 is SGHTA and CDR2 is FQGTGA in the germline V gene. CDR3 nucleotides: TGTGCCAGCAGCTTAAACGGACAGTTCCAAGAGACCCAGTACTTC. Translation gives CASSLNGQFQETQYF. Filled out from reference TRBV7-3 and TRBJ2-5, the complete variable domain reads GAGVSQTPSNKVTEKGKYVELRCDPISGHTALYWYRQSLGQGPEFLIYFQGTGAADDSGLPNDRFFAVRPEGSVSTLKIQRTERGDSAVYLCASSLNGQFQETQYFGPGTRLLVL.

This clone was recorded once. For the CDR3, the DNA is TGTGCCATCAGTGAGAACCCAGGGTCCGGAAACACCATATATTTT. Its protein product is CAISENPGSGNTIYF. The chain uses TRBV10-3 and TRBJ1-3; possibly TRBD1 for D (5 bases). Per the germline V gene, CDR1 is ENHRY and CDR2 is SYGVKD. Trimming took off 2 bases at V and 4 bases at J, with 12 bases between the two ends. CDR3 length: 15 amino acids.

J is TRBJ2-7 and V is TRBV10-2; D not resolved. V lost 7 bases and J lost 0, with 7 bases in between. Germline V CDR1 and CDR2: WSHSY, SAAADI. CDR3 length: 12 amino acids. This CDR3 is CASTDFSYEQYF. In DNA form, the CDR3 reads TGCGCCAGCACAGACTTCTCCTACGAGCAGTACTTC.

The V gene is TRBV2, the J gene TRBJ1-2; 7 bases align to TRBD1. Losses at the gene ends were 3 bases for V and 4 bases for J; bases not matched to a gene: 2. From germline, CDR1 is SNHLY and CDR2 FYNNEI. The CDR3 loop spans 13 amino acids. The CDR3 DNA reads TGTGCCAGCAGTGACAGGGGGGCCTATGGCTACACCTTC. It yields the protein CASSDRGAYGYTF.